The 32 T cell receptor beta chains listed next were all sequenced from one sample in a study of T cell repertoires in cytomegalovirus infection. TCRdb passed the reads through MiXCR, listing each CDR3 protein once. The profile shows about 360,000 distinct CDR3 sequences, around a sixth of them singletons. Specimen: PBMCs. These receptors were collected from a human donor in good health (CMV status not recorded). Some clones in this sample may be carry-over from other donors' samples.

The table lists this clonotype with a few counts. The genes are TRBV5-6 and TRBJ1-2; 9 bases are shared with TRBD1. The CDR3 runs 14 residues. Trimming cost V 0 bases and J 7 bases; bases outside gene matches: 4. The germline gives CDR1 SGHDT, CDR2 YYEEEE. The CDR3 protein is CASSLAGTGFGYTF. The CDR3 coding sequence is TGTGCCAGCAGCTTGGCAGGGACAGGGTTTGGCTACACCTTC.

This chain connects TRBV19 to TRBJ2-2; 7 bases map to TRBD2. CDR3 size: 16 residues. Germline CDR1 and CDR2: LNHDA and SQIVND (reference sequence). With 10 bases clipped from V and 3 bases from J, the junction kept 14 bases outside the gene matches. CDR3 in amino acids: CATSQNGGSYTGELFF. The CDR3 nucleotides read TGTGCCACCTCACAAAATGGCGGGAGTTACACCGGGGAGCTGTTTTTT.

This clonotype has just a few counts. The genes are TRBV10-3 and TRBJ1-6, with D perhaps TRBD1 (5 bases). V was trimmed by 2 bases and J by 9 bases, leaving 8 bases between them. The CDR3 totals 13 residues. CDR1 is ENHRY, CDR2 SYGVKD, per germline. The CDR3 bases are TGTGCCATCAGTGAGGACAGTTTTTCACCCCTCCACTTT. It specifies CAISEDSFSPLHF.

There are many counts of this clonotype. The chain employs TRBV7-8 and TRBJ2-3, with 8 bases fitting TRBD2. Per germline, CDR1 SGHVS and CDR2 FQNEAQ. With V trimmed by 3 bases and J by 4 bases, 12 bases remained unmatched. The CDR3 length is 17 residues. Here the CDR3 DNA reads TGTGCCAGCAGCTTGAGTACTAGCGGCTTTGCCTCAGATACGCAGTATTTT. It encodes CASSLSTSGFASDTQYF.

The chain recombines TRBV2 with TRBJ1-2; TRBD1 agrees at 7 bases. Germline CDR1 and CDR2: SNHLY and FYNNEI. After removal of 6 bases from V and 7 bases from J, the junction contained 11 bases not matched to a gene. The CDR3 contains 14 residues. This CDR3 is CASSQEKGASGYTF. The CDR3 DNA follows: TGTGCCAGCAGCCAAGAGAAGGGGGCCTCTGGCTACACCTTC.

The chain joins TRBV5-4 to TRBJ1-1, with TRBD1 matching over 8 bases. J lost 6 bases, V lost 8 bases, and 9 bases had no gene match. Germline V gene data show CDR1 as SGHNT and CDR2 as YYREEE (reference sequence). This CDR3 spans 13 amino acids. The DNA of the CDR3 is TGTGCCAGTCGCGGGGACAGGCTAGCTGAAGCTTTCTTT. Amino acid sequence: CASRGDRLAEAFF.

The rearrangement links TRBV2 to TRBJ2-1, with 8 bases that match TRBD2. The CDR3 is 14 residues long. Germline V lookup: CDR1 SNHLY, CDR2 FYNNEI. Unmatched junction bases numbered 9, after V lost 7 bases and J lost 7 bases. The chain's CDR3 is CASNRGGPGNEQFF. DNA for the CDR3: TGTGCCAGCAATCGGGGGGGGCCAGGGAATGAGCAGTTCTTC. Full variable domain (missing parts from reference TRBV2 and TRBJ2-1): EPEVTQTPSHQVTQMGQEVILRCVPISNHLYFYWYRQILGQKVEFLVSFYNNEISEKSEIFDDQFSVERPDGSNFTLKIRSTKLEDSAMYFCASNRGGPGNEQFFGPGTRLTVL.

This clonotype was seen ten or more times. The chain employs TRBV20-1 and TRBJ2-1; 16 bases fit TRBD2. V lost 3 bases, J lost 4 bases, and 12 bases stayed unmatched. The CDR3 extends over 19 amino acids. CDR1 DFQATT and CDR2 SNEGSKA come from the germline V gene (reference sequence). CDR3 in amino acids: CSARSRGTSGRVVYNEQFF. The CDR3 DNA reads TGCAGTGCTAGGTCCAGAGGGACTAGCGGGAGGGTAGTGTACAATGAGCAGTTCTTC.

The CDR3 nucleotides read TGTGCCAGCAGCCCCCTCGACAGGAACTACGAGCAGTACTTC. Translated, it gives CASSPLDRNYEQYF. V and J are TRBV11-2 and TRBJ2-7; TRBD1 might be the D (6 bases). The germline V and J ends were trimmed by 5 bases and 3 bases, with 14 bases remaining between them. The CDR3 has 14 amino acids. Germline V gene sequence: CDR1 SGHAT, CDR2 FQNNGV.

CDR3 protein: CASGRTGNQPQHF. DNA for the CDR3: TGTGCCAGTGGCAGGACAGGGAATCAGCCCCAGCATTTT. The rearrangement links TRBV19 to TRBJ1-5, with TRBD1 identical over 8 bases. Germline CDR1 reads LNHDA; CDR2 reads SQIVND (reference sequence). The CDR3 length is 13 residues. V shed 8 bases and J 4 bases; nucleotides not matched to a gene: 4.

This clonotype appeared many times. The gene calls are TRBV11-2 and TRBJ2-1; no firm D call. CDR3 size: 14 residues. Trimming shortened V by 1 base and J by 10 bases, and 14 bases separated the two germline ends. CDR1 SGHAT and CDR2 FQNNGV come from the germline V gene. The CDR3 DNA follows: TGTGCCAGCAGCTTAGTAACTTCTCAAGAGGAGCAGTTCTTC. Translation: CASSLVTSQEEQFF.

This chain uses TRBV3-1 with TRBJ2-1, with 7 bases that match TRBD2. This CDR3 comprises 15 residues. The ends lost 0 bases at V and 7 bases at J; junction bases unmatched: 6. Germline CDR1 and CDR2: LGHDT and YNNKEL (reference sequence). The CDR3 DNA is TGTGCCAGCAGCCAAGATTTGGTCGGGGGGAATGAGCAGTTCTTC. Amino acid sequence: CASSQDLVGGNEQFF.

The J gene is TRBJ2-1, the V gene TRBV5-6; D perhaps matches TRBD1 (5 bases). The germline gives CDR1 SGHDT, CDR2 YYEEEE. The CDR3 runs 17 residues. With 1 base removed from V and 2 bases from J, the gap between germline ends came to 16 bases. CDR3 nucleotide sequence: TGTGCCAGCAGCTTGTTGTGGGCACAGGCCACCTACAATGAGCAGTTCTTC. This codes for CASSLLWAQATYNEQFF.

This clonotype was found a few times. This chain connects TRBV5-6 to TRBJ2-3, with D unresolved. Germline assignment: CDR1 SGHDT and CDR2 YYEEEE. The CDR3 spans 14 residues. V dropped 4 bases and J dropped 6 bases, with 15 bases sitting between them. CDR3 sequence reads: CASSPPARKDTQYF. CDR3 nucleotides: TGTGCCAGCAGCCCCCCGGCCAGAAAGGATACGCAGTATTTT.

This sequence joins TRBV10-3 and TRBJ2-5; D gene unclear. Trimming removed 4 bases at V and 2 bases at J, with 11 bases between. CDR3 length: 14 residues. The germline CDR1 and CDR2 sequences are ENHRY and SYGVKD. The CDR3 coding sequence is TGTGCCATCAGTGTGGTGGGAAATCAAGAGACCCAGTACTTC. Its protein product is CAISVVGNQETQYF.

This clonotype turned up a few times. The rearrangement links TRBV11-2 to TRBJ1-1, with D unresolved. CDR3 length: 10 amino acids. Germline V gene data show CDR1 as SGHAT and CDR2 as FQNNGV. Trimming cost V 6 bases and J 2 bases, with 1 base left between them. The CDR3 loop reads CASRNTEAFF. CDR3 nucleotide sequence: TGTGCCAGCAGAAACACTGAAGCTTTCTTT.

This clonotype has at least ten counts. The chain combines TRBV27 with TRBJ1-1; 7 bases align to TRBD1. With V trimmed by 5 bases and J by 2 bases, 5 bases remained unmatched. The CDR3 has 14 residues. Germline V gives CDR1 MNHEY, CDR2 SMNVEV (reference sequence). The CDR3 nucleotides read TGTGCCAGCAGTGCCCGGGACAGAAACACTGAAGCTTTCTTT. Protein: CASSARDRNTEAFF.

This clonotype was detected many times. The V and J genes are TRBV7-9 and TRBJ2-7, with D tentatively TRBD1 (6 bases). The ends were cut back, 0 bases at V and 5 bases at J, with 11 bases in the middle. The germline CDR1 and CDR2 sequences are SEHNR and FQNEAQ (reference sequence). This CDR3 spans 14 amino acids. For the CDR3, the DNA is TGTGCCAGCAGCTTAGCGACAGGTTCGGACGAGCAGTACTTC. Translation gives CASSLATGSDEQYF.

The rearrangement joins TRBV7-2 to TRBJ2-2, with TRBD2 matching 7 bases. Germline V CDR1 and CDR2: SGHTA, FQGNSA. The trim removed 3 bases at V and 6 bases at J, leaving 10 bases unmatched. CDR3 length equals 16 residues. CDR3 loop: CASSFRRDYGAGELFF. The CDR3 bases are TGTGCCAGCAGCTTCCGCCGGGACTACGGAGCCGGGGAGCTGTTTTTT.

V gene TRBV4-1 combines with J gene TRBJ1-2, with 7 bases aligning to TRBD1. Losses at the gene ends were 4 bases for V and 6 bases for J; bases not matched to a gene: 8. CDR3 length: 14 residues. Germline loops: CDR1 MGHRA, CDR2 YSYEKL. Here the CDR3 reads CASSRAGGRDGYTF. CDR3 sequence (DNA): TGCGCCAGCAGCCGGGCAGGGGGTCGCGATGGCTACACCTTC.

This clonotype turned up a few times. The CDR3: CSGWGVETQYF. DNA for the CDR3: TGCAGTGGGTGGGGGGTGGAGACCCAGTACTTC. The V gene is TRBV20-1, the J gene TRBJ2-5, with D possibly matching TRBD2 (6 bases). V was shortened by 7 bases and J by 5 bases, with 11 bases between the two germline ends. Germline loops: CDR1 DFQATT, CDR2 SNEGSKA (reference sequence). This CDR3 spans 11 amino acids.

The rearrangement links TRBV6-5 to TRBJ2-7, with D maybe TRBD1 (6 bases). Germline V gene data show CDR1 as MNHEY and CDR2 as SVGAGI. Trimming left V 7 bases short and J 6 bases short, with 10 bases between. The CDR3 totals 11 residues. The DNA of the CDR3 is TGTGCCAGCACCAGGGGTGTCGAGCAGTACTTC. Its protein product is CASTRGVEQYF.

In its sample, this clonotype was seen many times. The gene calls are TRBV7-2 and TRBJ1-1; D remains ambiguous. Germline lookup yields CDR1 SGHTA and CDR2 FQGNSA. The ends were cut back, 7 bases at V and 5 bases at J, with 14 bases in the middle. CDR3 length equals 13 residues. The CDR3 sequence: CASTAAVGTEAFF. The CDR3 DNA reads TGTGCCAGCACGGCCGCCGTAGGGACTGAAGCTTTCTTT.

A remark on this clonotype: One junction end does not reproduce the germline sequence, and a read error may be involved. The rearrangement joins TRBV4-1 to TRBJ1-6, with TRBD1 as a possible D gene (5 bases). Looked up from germline, CDR1 is MGHRA and CDR2 is YSYEKL. The CDR3 runs 14 residues. The CDR3 is CASSQAARDSPLHF. The CDR3 DNA reads as TGTGCCAGCAGCCAAGCCGCCAGGGACTCACCCCTCCACTTT.

The chain has TRBV15 and TRBJ2-1; possible D gene TRBD2, 7 bases. Germline CDR1 LNHNV, CDR2 YYDKDF (reference sequence). The CDR3 contains 16 residues. Trimming cost V 0 bases and J 7 bases, with 16 bases left between them. CDR3 DNA sequence: TGTGCCACCAGCAGAGATCGGCCGGGGGGCGGAAATGAGCAGTTCTTC. It is translated as CATSRDRPGGGNEQFF.

The gene calls are TRBV24-1 and TRBJ2-3; D unclear. Trimming removed 4 bases from V and 5 bases from J, with 9 bases in between. CDR3 size: 13 residues. In germline, CDR1 is KGHDR, CDR2 SFDVKD. DNA of the CDR3: TGTGCCACCAGTGAACCACTGAGAGATACGCAGTATTTT. This sequence encodes CATSEPLRDTQYF.

The table lists this clonotype with many counts. The rearrangement joins TRBV4-1 to TRBJ1-1; D gene unclear. CDR3 length: 14 amino acids. CDR1 MGHRA and CDR2 YSYEKL come from the germline V gene. Trimming cost V 1 base and J 3 bases, with 9 bases left between them. Written as DNA, the CDR3 is TGCGCCAGCAGCCAAGTTGCTGTGGACACTGAAGCTTTCTTT. It translates to CASSQVAVDTEAFF.

This clonotype turned up a few times. The chain joins TRBV12-5 to TRBJ2-3, with D tentatively TRBD2 (6 bases). Germline lookup yields CDR1 LGHNT and CDR2 FRNRAP. Trimming removed 3 bases from V and 6 bases from J, with 7 bases in between. The CDR3 is made up of 12 amino acids. CDR3 in amino acids: CASGFRGDTQYF. The DNA of the CDR3 is TGTGCTAGTGGTTTTCGGGGGGATACGCAGTATTTT.

This clonotype was counted at least ten times. V usage is TRBV7-2 and J usage is TRBJ1-1; a weak D match, TRBD1 (5 bases). V was shortened by 2 bases and J by 1 base, with 14 bases between the two germline ends. This CDR3 region has 16 residues. Germline CDR1 reads SGHTA; CDR2 reads FQGNSA. The DNA of the CDR3 is TGTGCCAGCAGCTTATTGGGGCGGACGGAGAACACTGAAGCTTTCTTT. Its translation: CASSLLGRTENTEAFF.

This clonotype was detected many times. This rearrangement joins TRBV11-2 to TRBJ2-3; 8 nucleotides agree with TRBD2. V lost 1 base, J lost 8 bases, and 5 bases stayed unmatched. CDR1 SGHAT and CDR2 FQNNGV come from the germline V gene. The CDR3 loop spans 14 amino acids. CDR3 coding DNA: TGTGCCAGCAGCTTAGCTCGGGGGGGCGGTACGCAGTATTTT. Its translation: CASSLARGGGTQYF.

With respect to this clonotype: The junction differs from germline at one of its ends, possibly a read error. The rearrangement links TRBV9 to TRBJ1-1; tentatively, D is TRBD1 (5 bases). The germline V gene encodes CDR1 SGDLS and CDR2 YYNGEE. The CDR3 consists of 14 residues. CDR3 sequence (DNA): TGTACCAGCAGCGTCGGGGCGGTGAACACTGAAGCTTTCTTT. Residues: CTSSVGAVNTEAFF. Together with reference TRBV9 and TRBJ1-1, the CDR3 gives the full variable domain: DSGVTQTPKHLITATGQRVTLRCSPRSGDLSVYWYQQSLDQGLQFLIQYYNGEERAKGNILERFSAQQFPDLHSELNLSSLELGDSALYFCTSSVGAVNTEAFFGQGTRLTVV.

In this sample, this clonotype turned up many times. This chain links TRBV10-3 with TRBJ2-7; 8 positions agree with TRBD2. Germline values: CDR1 ENHRY, CDR2 SYGVKD. The V and J ends lost 2 bases and 4 bases, in that order; junction bases with no gene match: 10. CDR3 length: 16 residues. The CDR3 DNA reads TGTGCCATCAGTGAGCCGACCGGGGGGGCGCGGTACGAGCAGTACTTC. This encodes CAISEPTGGARYEQYF.